The sequence of this T cell receptor (beta chain) was determined in a study of blood T cell repertoires in COVID-19. For the study at large: Acute and convalescent COVID-19 specimens originated in the United States, Italy and Spain.

The CDR3 has 13 amino acids. V gave up 2 bases and J gave up 3 bases, with 7 bases separating them. Germline V gene sequence: CDR1 LGHDT, CDR2 YNNKEL (reference sequence). In the original analysis: Counts of nucleated cells, estimated from reference gene primer amplification, were obtained. Data came from immunoSEQ multiplex PCR; TCRdb stores just in-frame clones and leaves some out. From that table come the V and J calls and clone size; the DNA was used to work out D and trimming. The table includes 200,000 to 250,000 clones, about 79% detected once. The TCR originated in a man in his forties or fifties with active or convalescent COVID-19. Sequencing was done on a sample of peripheral blood. This rearrangement joins TRBV3-1 (or the pseudogene TRBV3-2) to TRBJ2-5, with D possibly TRBD2 on 5 matching bases. The CDR3 protein is CASSQLAEETQYF. CDR3 coding DNA: TGTGCCAGCAGCCAACTAGCTGAAGAGACCCAGTACTTC.